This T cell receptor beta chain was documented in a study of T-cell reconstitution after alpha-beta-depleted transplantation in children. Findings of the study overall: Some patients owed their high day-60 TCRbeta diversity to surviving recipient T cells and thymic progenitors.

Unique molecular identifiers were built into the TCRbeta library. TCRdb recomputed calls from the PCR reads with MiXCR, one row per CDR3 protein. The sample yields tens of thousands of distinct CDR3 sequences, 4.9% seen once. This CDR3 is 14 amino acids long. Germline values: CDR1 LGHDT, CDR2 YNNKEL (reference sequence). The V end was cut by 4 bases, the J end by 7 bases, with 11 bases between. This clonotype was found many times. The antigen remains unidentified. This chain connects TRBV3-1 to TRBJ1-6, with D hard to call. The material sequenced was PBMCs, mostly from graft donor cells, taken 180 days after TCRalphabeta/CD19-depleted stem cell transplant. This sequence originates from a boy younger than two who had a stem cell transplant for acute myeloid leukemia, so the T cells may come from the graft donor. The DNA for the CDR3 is TGTGCCAGCAGCCCGAGGGTGAGCAATTCACCCCTCCACTTT. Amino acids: CASSPRVSNSPLHF.